In its sample, the clone carrying this T cell receptor (beta chain) was seen many times. Its target is unknown. Unique molecular identifiers (one per individual cDNA molecule) were attached. TCRdb re-called the 5' RACE reads with MiXCR, one entry per CDR3 protein. Of roughly 58,000 distinct CDR3 sequences in the sample, 6.2% were seen once. The data originate from a study of early T cells in non-severe SARS-CoV-2 infection. Study in general: Investigators sequenced bulk RNA drawn from unsorted whole blood, and chains remained unpaired. Overall study results and limits: Private and CD4 specificities were missed by VDJdb matching, skewed to anti-spike CD8.

V lost 4 bases, J lost 5 bases, and 19 bases lay in between. This CDR3 comprises 16 residues. Germline-derived CDR1 and CDR2 are SGHRS and YFSETQ. The chain is built from TRBV5-1 and TRBJ2-1; tentative D call: TRBD1 (5 bases). The sequenced material came from whole blood. The receptor was derived from an adult who was a healthcare worker with PCR-confirmed SARS-CoV-2 infection or an uninfected control (not recorded which). The CDR3 region is CASSGARASINNEQFF. The CDR3 DNA reads TGCGCCAGCAGCGGGGCTCGGGCCAGTATTAACAATGAGCAGTTCTTC.